The clone carrying this T cell receptor (beta chain) appeared a few times. Its antigen is undetermined. The PCR ran on 60 Vbeta and 13 Jbeta primers. Assay used: immunoSEQ multiplex PCR; TCRdb lists only in-frame clones, some missing. The data hold approximately 120,000 clones, with 60% to 80% observed a single time. These data belong to a study of cytomegalovirus exposure and HLA in healthy donors. General study points: Highest at DRB1 and lowest at HLA-C, TCR association rates differed among HLA loci in a later analysis. Several V segments, TRBV6-2 and TRBV6-3 among them, could not be told apart and were dropped. A link between a missense DCLRE1C variant and TCR beta V- and J-gene trimming emerged from a later analysis. Most TCR sequences were seen very rarely across donors, but some public TCRs occurred in many.

V was trimmed by 4 bases and J by 9 bases, leaving 13 bases between them. The CDR3 consists of 13 residues. Germline CDR1 SNHLY, CDR2 FYNNEI. The receptor's source is a man aged 45 to 65 in good health and CMV-seronegative. The V call is TRBV2, the J call TRBJ2-1; a weak D match, TRBD2 (6 bases). The sequenced sample was PBMCs. CDR3 sequence (DNA): TGTGCCAGCAGTGGTGGCGGGGTAGGTGAGCAGTTCTTC. Translating gives CASSGGGVGEQFF.